This T cell receptor beta chain derives from a study of blood T cell repertoires in COVID-19. About the research overall: Samples of COVID-19 (acute and convalescent) were obtained from the United States, Italy and Spain. Nucleic acid was either cDNA or gDNA, and it came from T cells, B-cell-depleted T cells, or PBMCs.

Original handling: The assay estimated nucleated cells by amplifying reference gene primers. The table came from immunoSEQ multiplex PCR; TCRdb's copy has only in-frame clones and leaves some out. V and J calls plus clone size are reproduced from that table; the DNA served to infer D and trimming. Of some 200,000 clones listed, roughly 78% were seen once; the top ten hold 9.5% to 15%. This clone has just one count. J lost 9 bases, V lost 6 bases, and 4 bases had no gene match. The CDR3 has 11 amino acids. CDR1 and CDR2 from the germline V gene are SQVTM and ANQGSEA. This chain links TRBV29-1 with TRBJ2-1; 8 bases are a match to TRBD1. The origin of this receptor is a woman aged 40 to 50 with acute or convalescent COVID-19. Specimen: peripheral blood. As DNA, the CDR3 is TGCAGCGTGCAGGGGGCAGTTGAGCAGTTCTTC. This encodes CSVQGAVEQFF.